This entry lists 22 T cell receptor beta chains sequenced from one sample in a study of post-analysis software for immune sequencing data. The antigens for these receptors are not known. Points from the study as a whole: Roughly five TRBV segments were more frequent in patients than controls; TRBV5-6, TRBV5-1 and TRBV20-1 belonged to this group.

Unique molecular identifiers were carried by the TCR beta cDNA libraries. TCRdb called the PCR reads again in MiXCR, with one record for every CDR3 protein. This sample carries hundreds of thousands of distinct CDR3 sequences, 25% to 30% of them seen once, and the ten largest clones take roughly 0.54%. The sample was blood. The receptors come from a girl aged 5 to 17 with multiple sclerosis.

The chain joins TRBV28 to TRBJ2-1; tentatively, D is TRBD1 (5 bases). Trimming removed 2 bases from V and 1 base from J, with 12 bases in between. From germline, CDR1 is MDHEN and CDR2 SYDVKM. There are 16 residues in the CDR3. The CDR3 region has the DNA TGTGCCAGCAGTTTACAGACAGTGCGGTCCTACAATGAGCAGTTCTTC. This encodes CASSLQTVRSYNEQFF.

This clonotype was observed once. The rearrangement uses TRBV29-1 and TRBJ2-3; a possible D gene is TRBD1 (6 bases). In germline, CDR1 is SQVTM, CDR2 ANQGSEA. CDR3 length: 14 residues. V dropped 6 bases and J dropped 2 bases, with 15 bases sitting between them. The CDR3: CSVGAGVNTDTQYF. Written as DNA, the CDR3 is TGCAGCGTCGGGGCAGGGGTCAACACAGATACGCAGTATTTT.

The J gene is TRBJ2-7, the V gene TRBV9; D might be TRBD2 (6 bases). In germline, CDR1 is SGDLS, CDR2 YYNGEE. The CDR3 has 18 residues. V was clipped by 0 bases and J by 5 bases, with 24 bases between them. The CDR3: CASSVVPEREDGCHEQYF. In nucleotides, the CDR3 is TGTGCCAGCAGCGTAGTCCCCGAGAGGGAGGACGGTTGCCACGAGCAGTACTTC.

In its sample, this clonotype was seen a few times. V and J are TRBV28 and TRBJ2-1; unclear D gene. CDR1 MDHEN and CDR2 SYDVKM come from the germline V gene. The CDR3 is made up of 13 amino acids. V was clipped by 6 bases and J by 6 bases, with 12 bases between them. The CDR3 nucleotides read TGTGCCAGCAGCCCCTCTCCCCCCAATGAGCAGTTCTTC. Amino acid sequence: CASSPSPPNEQFF.

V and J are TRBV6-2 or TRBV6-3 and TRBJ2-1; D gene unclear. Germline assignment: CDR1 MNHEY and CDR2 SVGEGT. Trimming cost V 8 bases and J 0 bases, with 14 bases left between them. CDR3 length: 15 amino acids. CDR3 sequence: CASPSRSSSYNEQFF. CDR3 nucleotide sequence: TGTGCCAGCCCCAGCCGGTCTAGCTCCTACAATGAGCAGTTCTTC.

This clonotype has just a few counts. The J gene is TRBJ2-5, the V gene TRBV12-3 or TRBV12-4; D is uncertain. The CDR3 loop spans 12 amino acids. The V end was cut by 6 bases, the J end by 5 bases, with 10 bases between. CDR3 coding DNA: TGTGCCAGCAGAGTGGCCGGCGAGACCCAGTACTTC. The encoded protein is CASRVAGETQYF.

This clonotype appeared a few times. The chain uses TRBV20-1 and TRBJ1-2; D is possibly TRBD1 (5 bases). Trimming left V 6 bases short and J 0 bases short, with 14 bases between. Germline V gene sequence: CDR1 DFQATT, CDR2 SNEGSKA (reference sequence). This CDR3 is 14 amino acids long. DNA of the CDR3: TGCAGTGCGGTTCGACAGCAGCCTAACTATGGCTACACCTTC. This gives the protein CSAVRQQPNYGYTF.

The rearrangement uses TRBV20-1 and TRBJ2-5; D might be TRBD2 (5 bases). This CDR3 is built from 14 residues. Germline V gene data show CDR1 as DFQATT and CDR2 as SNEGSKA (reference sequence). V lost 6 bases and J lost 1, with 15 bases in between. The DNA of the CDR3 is TGCAGTGCCAGCCCTCGAGCGGCCCAAGAGACCCAGTACTTC. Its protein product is CSASPRAAQETQYF.

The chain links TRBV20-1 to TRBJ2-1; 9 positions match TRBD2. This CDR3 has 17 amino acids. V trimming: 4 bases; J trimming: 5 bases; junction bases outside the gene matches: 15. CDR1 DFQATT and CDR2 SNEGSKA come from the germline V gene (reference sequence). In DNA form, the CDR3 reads TGCAGTGCTAACCCTTCGGGCGGGGGGGCCATCAACAATGAGCAGTTCTTC. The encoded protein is CSANPSGGGAINNEQFF.

The DNA for the CDR3 is TGTGCCAGCAGTTTAGTTGGGCCCCAGCATTTT. It is translated as CASSLVGPQHF. The chain is built from TRBV12-3 or TRBV12-4 and TRBJ1-5; D not certain. This CDR3 is 11 amino acids long. V was cut by 1 base and J by 9 bases, with 4 bases left in between.

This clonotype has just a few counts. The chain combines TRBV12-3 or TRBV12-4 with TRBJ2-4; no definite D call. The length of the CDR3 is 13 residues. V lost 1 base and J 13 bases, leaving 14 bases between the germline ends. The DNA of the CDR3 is TGTGCCAGCAGTTTAGTGGTATGGGTGGAGCAGTACTTC. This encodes CASSLVVWVEQYF.

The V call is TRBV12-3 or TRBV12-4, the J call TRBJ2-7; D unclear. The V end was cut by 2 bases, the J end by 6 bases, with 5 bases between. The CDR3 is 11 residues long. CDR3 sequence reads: CASSLISEQYF. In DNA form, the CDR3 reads TGTGCCAGCAGTTTAATCAGCGAGCAGTACTTC.

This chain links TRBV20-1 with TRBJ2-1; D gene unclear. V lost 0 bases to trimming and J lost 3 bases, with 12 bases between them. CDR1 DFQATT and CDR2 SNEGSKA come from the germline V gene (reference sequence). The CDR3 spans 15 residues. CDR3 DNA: TGCAGTGCTAGAGATTGGGCTGAGGTCTACAATGAGCAGTTCTTC. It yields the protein CSARDWAEVYNEQFF.

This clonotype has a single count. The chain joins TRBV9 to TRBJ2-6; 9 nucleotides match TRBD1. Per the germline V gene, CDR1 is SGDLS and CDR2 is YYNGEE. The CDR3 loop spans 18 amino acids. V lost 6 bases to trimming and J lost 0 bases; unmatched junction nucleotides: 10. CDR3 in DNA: TGTGCCAGCACCTGGGGGACAGGGTTGTCCTCTGGGGCCAACGTCCTGACTTTC. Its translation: CASTWGTGLSSGANVLTF.

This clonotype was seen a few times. The CDR3 DNA follows: TGCAGTGCATGTGGGCCCCTCGGGAAGTTCTTC. Its protein is CSACGPLGKFF. The chain uses TRBV20-1 and TRBJ2-1, with D maybe TRBD2 (5 bases). The CDR3 extends over 11 amino acids. Germline V CDR1 and CDR2: DFQATT, SNEGSKA (reference sequence). The V gene lost 6 bases and the J gene lost 14 bases, with 17 bases spanning the gap.

The CDR3 is CSARGIGLSQYF. CDR3 coding DNA: TGCAGTGCTAGGGGGATCGGGCTCTCGCAGTATTTT. V gene TRBV20-1 combines with J gene TRBJ2-3; no definite D call. V lost 3 bases, J lost 10 bases, and 14 bases lay in between. Per the germline V gene, CDR1 is DFQATT and CDR2 is SNEGSKA (reference sequence). The CDR3 extends over 12 amino acids.

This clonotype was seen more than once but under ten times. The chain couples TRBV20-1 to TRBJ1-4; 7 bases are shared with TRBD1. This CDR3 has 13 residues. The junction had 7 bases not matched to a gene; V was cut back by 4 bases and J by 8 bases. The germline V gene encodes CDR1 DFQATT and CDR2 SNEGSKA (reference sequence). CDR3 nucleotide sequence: TGCAGTGCTAAGGGGGCGGGACGGGAAAAACTGTTTTTT. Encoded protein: CSAKGAGREKLFF.

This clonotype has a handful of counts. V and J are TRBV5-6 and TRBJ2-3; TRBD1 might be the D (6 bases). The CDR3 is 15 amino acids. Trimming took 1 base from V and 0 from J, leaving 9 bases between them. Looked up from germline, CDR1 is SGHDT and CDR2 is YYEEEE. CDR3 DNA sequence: TGTGCCAGCAGCTTGTGGGGGCCTAGCACAGATACGCAGTATTTT. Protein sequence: CASSLWGPSTDTQYF.

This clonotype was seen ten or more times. CDR3 region: CSAARPGDRAETQYF. CDR3 nucleotides: TGCAGTGCTGCGCGTCCGGGGGACAGGGCAGAGACCCAGTACTTC. The J gene is TRBJ2-5, the V gene TRBV20-1, with 9 nucleotides matching TRBD1. The CDR3 has 15 residues. Germline V gene lookup returns CDR1 DFQATT and CDR2 SNEGSKA (reference sequence). J gave up 4 bases and V 5 bases, and 11 bases lay outside the gene matches.

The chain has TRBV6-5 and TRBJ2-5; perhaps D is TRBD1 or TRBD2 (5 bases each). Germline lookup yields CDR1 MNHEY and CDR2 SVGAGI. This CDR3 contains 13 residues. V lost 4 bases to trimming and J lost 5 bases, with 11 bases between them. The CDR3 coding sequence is TGTGCCAGCAGTTCCTCCTGGGGGGAGACCCAGTACTTC. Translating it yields CASSSSWGETQYF.

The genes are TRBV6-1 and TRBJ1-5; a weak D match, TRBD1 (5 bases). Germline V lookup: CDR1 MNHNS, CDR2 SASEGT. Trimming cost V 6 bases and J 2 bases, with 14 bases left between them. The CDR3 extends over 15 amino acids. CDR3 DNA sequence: TGTGCCAGCAGCGAGCTGGGGCAGGGCAATCAGCCCCAGCATTTT. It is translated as CASSELGQGNQPQHF.

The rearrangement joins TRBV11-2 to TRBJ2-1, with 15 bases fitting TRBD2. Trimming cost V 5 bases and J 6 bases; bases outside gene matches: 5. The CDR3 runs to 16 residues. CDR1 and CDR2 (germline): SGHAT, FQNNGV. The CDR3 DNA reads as TGTGCCAGCAGCCCCAGGACTAGCGGGGGGGGCAATGAGCAGTTCTTC. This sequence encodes CASSPRTSGGGNEQFF.